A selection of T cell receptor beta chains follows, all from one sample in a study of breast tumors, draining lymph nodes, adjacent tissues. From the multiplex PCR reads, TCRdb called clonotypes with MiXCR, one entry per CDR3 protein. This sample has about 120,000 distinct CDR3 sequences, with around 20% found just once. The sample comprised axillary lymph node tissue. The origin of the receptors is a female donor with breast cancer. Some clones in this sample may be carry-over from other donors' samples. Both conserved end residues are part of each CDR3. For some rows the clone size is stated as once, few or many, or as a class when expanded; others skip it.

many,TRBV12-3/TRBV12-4,CASSFRGPDTQYF
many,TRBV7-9,CASSLGQITDTQYF
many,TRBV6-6,CASSYPTPSGEQYF
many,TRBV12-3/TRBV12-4,CASSFFDRYEQYF
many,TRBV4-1,CASSQDLNGTVFSSYNSPLHF
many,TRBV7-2,CASSYTGGIIYGYTF
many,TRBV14,CASSPSGGTDTQYF
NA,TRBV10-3,CAISESIGTSHNEQFF
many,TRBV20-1,CSARDSQKVYGYTF
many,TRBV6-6,CASSPNPGGDGYTF
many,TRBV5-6,CASSLTGNPHTGELFF
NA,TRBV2,CASSSPITPSSYNEQFF
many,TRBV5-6,CASSSGQTGTRFSYEQYF
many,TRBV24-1,CATSDPGQGNQPQHF
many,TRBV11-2,CASGTGNTGELFF
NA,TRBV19,CASSIGRASTDTRYF
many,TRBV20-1,CSARVKNNEQFF
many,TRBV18,CASSPSAGNQPQHF
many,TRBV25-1,CASSERLTGPPGEQFF
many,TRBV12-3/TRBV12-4,CASSPQNQPQHF
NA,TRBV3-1,CASSRRLELYNEQFF
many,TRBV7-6,CASSPVGLQTEFF
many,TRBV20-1,CSAKWEETQYF
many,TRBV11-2,CASSPTRSNEQFF
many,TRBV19,CASSILSGQGMYEQYF
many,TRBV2,CASSVSPHGSYEQYF
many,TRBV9,CASSLEKATNTGELFF
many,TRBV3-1,CASSQTGMHSPLHF
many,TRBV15,CATSRDERGNTIYF
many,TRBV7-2,CASSLVASGTYEQYF
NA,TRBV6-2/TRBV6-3,CASRPDWGSTDTQYF
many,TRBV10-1,CASRARLYQETQYF
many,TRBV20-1,CSALPRDRSYEQYF